The 9 T cell receptor beta chains given below trace back to one sample, sequenced in a study of cytomegalovirus exposure and HLA in healthy donors. The PCR ran on 60 Vbeta and 13 Jbeta primers. Measured with immunoSEQ multiplex PCR; TCRdb has only the in-frame clones, and not every one. The sample lists around 130,000 clones, roughly 70% occurring once. Material for sequencing was PBMCs. The receptors were sampled from a man aged 40-50 years in good health and CMV-seropositive.

The V call is TRBV27, the J call TRBJ1-1; TRBD1 is a possible D gene (6 bases). The CDR3 has 16 amino acids. The V gene lost 5 bases and the J gene lost 0 bases, with 16 bases spanning the gap. The germline gives CDR1 MNHEY, CDR2 SMNVEV (reference sequence). This CDR3 is CASSPSTGVMNTEAFF. DNA of the CDR3: TGTGCCAGCAGTCCCTCGACAGGAGTTATGAACACTGAAGCTTTCTTT.

This chain uses TRBV6-1 with TRBJ1-3, with 10 nucleotides matching TRBD1. V lost 5 bases and J lost 4; bases outside the gene matches: 2. Germline V gives CDR1 MNHNS, CDR2 SASEGT. This CDR3 has 14 amino acids. CDR3 loop: CASSWDRGGNTIYF. CDR3 in DNA: TGTGCCAGCAGTTGGGACAGGGGCGGAAACACCATATATTTT.

The chain joins TRBV5-1 to TRBJ2-1; unclear D gene. Trimming took off 0 bases at V and 4 bases at J, with 5 bases between the two ends. This CDR3 is 13 amino acids long. The V gene's germline CDR1 is SGHRS and CDR2 YFSETQ. In nucleotides, the CDR3 is TGCGCCAGCAGCTTGGTCGGGTACAATGAGCAGTTCTTC. Translating gives CASSLVGYNEQFF. Full variable domain (outside the CDR3, taken from reference TRBV5-1 and TRBJ2-1): KAGVTQTPRYLIKTRGQQVTLSCSPISGHRSVSWYQQTPGQGLQFLFEYFSETQRNKGNFPGRFSGRQFSNSRSEMNVSTLELGDSALYLCASSLVGYNEQFFGPGTRLTVL.

V gene TRBV6-1 combines with J gene TRBJ1-2, with 8 positions matching TRBD1. V dropped 5 bases and J dropped 7; count of bases not matched to a gene: 9. The germline V gene encodes CDR1 MNHNS and CDR2 SASEGT. This CDR3 comprises 14 residues. CDR3 in DNA: TGTGCCAGCAGTTCACCTGACAGGGGAGCTGGCTACACCTTC. The encoded protein is CASSSPDRGAGYTF.

V gene TRBV4-1 combines with J gene TRBJ2-7; D may be TRBD2 (5 bases). The germline V gene encodes CDR1 MGHRA and CDR2 YSYEKL. The CDR3 sequence is 17 residues long. The ends were cut back, 1 base at V and 0 bases at J, with 16 bases in the middle. CDR3: CASSQASTTASSYEQYF. The CDR3, as DNA: TGCGCCAGCAGCCAAGCCTCGACTACTGCCTCCTCCTACGAGCAGTACTTC.

The J gene is TRBJ2-5, the V gene TRBV7-9; TRBD1 is a possible D gene (5 bases). This CDR3 is 15 amino acids long. V dropped 5 bases and J dropped 0 bases, with 13 bases sitting between them. CDR1 and CDR2 (germline): SEHNR, FQNEAQ (reference sequence). CDR3 residues: CASSLDTQYQETQYF. Written as DNA, the CDR3 is TGTGCCAGCAGCCTGGACACCCAGTACCAAGAGACCCAGTACTTC.

The rearrangement uses TRBV4-1 and TRBJ2-1; 8 bases agree with TRBD2. Germline CDR1 and CDR2: MGHRA and YSYEKL. This CDR3 contains 15 residues. V lost 2 bases and J lost 3; bases outside the gene matches: 3. CDR3 sequence: CASSQIAGSYNEQFF. DNA for the CDR3: TGCGCCAGCAGCCAAATAGCGGGAAGCTACAATGAGCAGTTCTTC.

The rearrangement uses TRBV6-1 and TRBJ1-2; 11 bases are a match to TRBD1. CDR1 is MNHNS, CDR2 SASEGT, per germline. CDR3 length: 15 residues. After removal of 7 bases from V and 6 bases from J, the junction contained 10 bases not matched to a gene. CDR3 residues: CASTTGQGERNGYTF. CDR3 coding DNA: TGTGCCAGCACCACGGGACAGGGGGAGAGAAATGGCTACACCTTC.

In regard to this clone: The same CDR3 arises from other DNA sequences in this sample as well. The rearrangement links TRBV5-1 to TRBJ2-1; tentative D call: TRBD1 (5 bases). The CDR3 has 14 amino acids. Trimming removed 2 bases from V and 5 bases from J, with 11 bases in between. Germline loops: CDR1 SGHRS, CDR2 YFSETQ. The CDR3 DNA is TGCGCCAGCAGCTTACTTGGCAGGGACAATGAGCAGTTCTTC. Protein: CASSLLGRDNEQFF.